The TCR beta chain described here comes from a study of post-analysis software for immune sequencing data. About this clonotype itself: Its specificity is not known.

Findings and caveats of the study: Elevated frequency relative to controls characterized several TRBV segments in patients, TRBV5-6, TRBV5-1 and TRBV20-1 among them.

V was clipped by 1 base and J by 2 bases, with 8 bases between them. Germline V gene data show CDR1 as SNHLY and CDR2 as FYNNEI. The CDR3 length is 14 residues. Every TCR beta cDNA library bore unique molecular identifiers. Each CDR3 protein is one row after TCRdb ran MiXCR on the PCR reads. The sample consists of under 900,000 distinct CDR3 sequences, under 70% of them appearing once. The chain has TRBV2 and TRBJ2-5, with D possibly TRBD1 on 5 matching bases. The TCR was taken from a girl between 10 and 17 years old with multiple sclerosis. Sequencing was carried out using blood. The CDR3 nucleotides are TGTGCCAGCAGTGAAGGACAGATACAAGAGACCCAGTACTTC. It translates to CASSEGQIQETQYF.